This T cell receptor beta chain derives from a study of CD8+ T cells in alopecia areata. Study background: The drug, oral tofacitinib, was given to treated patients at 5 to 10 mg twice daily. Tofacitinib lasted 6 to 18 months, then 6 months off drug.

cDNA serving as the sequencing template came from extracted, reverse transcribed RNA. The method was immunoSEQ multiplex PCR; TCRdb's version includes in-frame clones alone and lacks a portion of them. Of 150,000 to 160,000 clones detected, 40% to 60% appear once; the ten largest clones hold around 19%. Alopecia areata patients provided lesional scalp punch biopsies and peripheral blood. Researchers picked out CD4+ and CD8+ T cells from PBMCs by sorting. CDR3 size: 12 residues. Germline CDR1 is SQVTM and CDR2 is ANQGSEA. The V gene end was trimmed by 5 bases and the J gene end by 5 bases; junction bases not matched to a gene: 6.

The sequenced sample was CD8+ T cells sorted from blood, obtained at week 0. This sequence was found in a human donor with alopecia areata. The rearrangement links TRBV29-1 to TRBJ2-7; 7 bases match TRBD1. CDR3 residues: CSVLQGPHEQYF. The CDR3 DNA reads TGCAGCGTTTTACAGGGGCCCCACGAGCAGTACTTC.